The next 8 T cell receptor beta chains were all read from a single sample in a study of blood T cells in healthy people across ages. For the second PCR, which ran for 7 to 11 cycles, a sample-barcoded 5' primer and a J-beta primer mix were used. TCRdb independently ran MiXCR on the 5' RACE reads; one entry per CDR3 protein. The sample includes around 1.1 million distinct CDR3 sequences, less than 45% of them seen just once. What was sequenced was blood. These receptors came from a man younger than 30 in good health.

This chain links TRBV28 with TRBJ2-1, with TRBD1 matching over 9 bases. CDR1 is MDHEN and CDR2 is SYDVKM in the germline V gene. The CDR3 has 15 amino acids. Trimming took 8 bases from V and 3 from J; bases not matched to a gene: 8. CDR3 protein: CASFAGQGNYNEQFF. The CDR3 DNA sequence: TGTGCCAGCTTCGCGGGACAGGGCAACTACAATGAGCAGTTCTTC.

The chain joins TRBV5-1 to TRBJ1-2; TRBD1 might be the D (6 bases). The germline V gene has CDR1 SGHRS and CDR2 YFSETQ. The V and J ends lost 4 bases and 0 bases respectively, with 13 bases between them. This CDR3 has 15 amino acids. The CDR3 DNA follows: TGCGCCAGCAGCACACGTGGGACAACTAACTATGGCTACACCTTC. It encodes CASSTRGTTNYGYTF. Together with reference TRBV5-1 and TRBJ1-2, the CDR3 gives the full variable domain: KAGVTQTPRYLIKTRGQQVTLSCSPISGHRSVSWYQQTPGQGLQFLFEYFSETQRNKGNFPGRFSGRQFSNSRSEMNVSTLELGDSALYLCASSTRGTTNYGYTFGSGTRLTVV.

V and J are TRBV27 and TRBJ1-2, with D unclear. Germline CDR1 reads MNHEY; CDR2 reads SMNVEV (reference sequence). The ends were cut back, 6 bases at V and 5 bases at J, with 13 bases in the middle. The CDR3 is made up of 13 amino acids. CDR3 DNA sequence: TGTGCCAGCAGCTCCCTGGGAGAGTATGGCTACACCTTC. Protein sequence: CASSSLGEYGYTF.

J is TRBJ1-1 and V is TRBV7-9; 8 bases are a match to TRBD1. With V trimmed by 5 bases and J by 7 bases, 15 bases remained unmatched. This CDR3 spans 16 amino acids. Germline V gives CDR1 SEHNR, CDR2 FQNEAQ (reference sequence). As DNA, the CDR3 is TGTGCCAGCAGCCCCCGAGACAGGGGTCTTTTGGGTGAAGCTTTCTTT. Its translation: CASSPRDRGLLGEAFF.

The rearrangement links TRBV28 to TRBJ1-1; tentatively, D is TRBD1 (5 bases). V shed 6 bases and J shed 6 bases, with 17 bases lying between them. The germline CDR1 and CDR2 sequences are MDHEN and SYDVKM. This CDR3 comprises 14 residues. The CDR3 region is CASRQKGWPPEAFF. The CDR3, as DNA: TGTGCCAGCAGACAAAAGGGGTGGCCCCCTGAAGCTTTCTTT.

Points on this clonotype: One base away lies a much larger clone, so this may be a sequencing read error. The rearrangement joins TRBV4-1 to TRBJ2-7; perhaps TRBD2 as D (5 bases). This CDR3 has 17 amino acids. Per germline, CDR1 MGHRA and CDR2 YSYEKL. Deletions cut 0 bases from V and 7 bases from J, with 22 bases between. CDR3 DNA sequence: TGCGCCAGCAGCCAAGATGCGGGCGGGTTTTCCGGCAATGAGCAGTACTTC. It codes for CASSQDAGGFSGNEQYF.

The chain employs TRBV19 and TRBJ1-1, with TRBD1 as a possible D gene (5 bases). V was cut by 7 bases and J by 0 bases, with 15 bases left in between. Germline loops: CDR1 LNHDA, CDR2 SQIVND (reference sequence). The CDR3 contains 15 residues. The CDR3 reads CASNRGDPMNTEAFF. The CDR3 nucleotides read TGTGCCAGTAATCGAGGGGACCCCATGAACACTGAAGCTTTCTTT.

About this clonotype itself: One end of the junction is discordant with germline, which a read error may explain. The V and J genes are TRBV27 and TRBJ2-1, with TRBD2 matching 11 bases. The DNA matches TRBJ2-7 better at its end, which makes the J call doubtful. Per the germline V gene, CDR1 is MNHEY and CDR2 is SMNVEV (reference sequence). The CDR3 covers 15 residues. CDR3 nucleotides: TGTGCCGGCAGCCCTAGCGGGGGGTCCTACAATGAGCAGTACTTC. Its translation: CAGSPSGGSYNEQYF.